This entry lists 9 T cell receptor beta chains sequenced from one sample in a study of cytomegalovirus exposure and HLA in healthy donors. Primers included in the PCR were 60 Vbeta and 13 Jbeta primers. Data came from immunoSEQ multiplex PCR; TCRdb stores just in-frame clones and leaves some out. In the table there are 150,000 to 200,000 clones, about three quarters of which are singletons. Sequencing used PBMCs. All receptors derive from a man aged 25-45 years in good health and CMV-seropositive.

The chain has TRBV5-1 and TRBJ1-2, with 11 bases identical to TRBD1. The germline V gene encodes CDR1 SGHRS and CDR2 YFSETQ. Trimming took 4 bases from V and 1 from J; bases not matched to a gene: 3. The CDR3 consists of 15 residues. The CDR3 here is CASSPGQGDNYGYTF. The CDR3 bases are TGCGCCAGCAGCCCGGGACAGGGGGATAACTATGGCTACACCTTC.

The V gene is TRBV27, the J gene TRBJ2-5, with TRBD2 matching 10 bases. The germline V gene has CDR1 MNHEY and CDR2 SMNVEV (reference sequence). The CDR3 is 16 amino acids. The V gene end was trimmed by 5 bases and the J gene end by 3 bases; junction bases not matched to a gene: 9. CDR3 protein: CASSGLGLAPKETQYF. The CDR3 region has the DNA TGTGCCAGCAGTGGATTGGGACTAGCGCCGAAAGAGACCCAGTACTTC.

The J gene is TRBJ1-5, the V gene TRBV21-1. TRBV21-1 is tagged as a pseudogene. The CDR3 extends over 13 amino acids. The CDR3 DNA is TGTGCCAGCAGCAAAGGCGGGAATCAGCCCCAGCATTTT. Translating it yields CASSKGGNQPQHF.

A note on this clone: The junction and the germline gene differ at one end; a read error may be behind it. The chain is built from TRBV7-9 and TRBJ2-7; 9 bases are shared with TRBD1. The CDR3 is made up of 15 amino acids. Germline CDR1 reads SEHNR; CDR2 reads FQNEAQ (reference sequence). CDR3 amino acids: CSSSFSGTGFDEQYF. In nucleotides, the CDR3 is TGTTCCAGCAGCTTCTCCGGGACAGGGTTCGACGAGCAGTACTTC.

The chain carries TRBV10-1 and TRBJ2-7, with D unresolved. From germline, CDR1 is WNHNN and CDR2 SYGVQD (reference sequence). The V and J ends lost 3 bases and 2 bases respectively, with 8 bases between them. The CDR3 contains 13 residues. This chain's CDR3 is CASSETGPYEQYF. Written as DNA, the CDR3 is TGCGCCAGCAGTGAAACGGGTCCCTACGAGCAGTACTTC.

The chain has TRBV5-4 and TRBJ1-1, with D possibly matching TRBD1 (5 bases). Trimming took off 1 base at V and 3 bases at J, with 16 bases between the two ends. CDR1 SGHNT and CDR2 YYREEE come from the germline V gene (reference sequence). This CDR3 spans 16 amino acids. In nucleotides, the CDR3 is TGTGCCAGCAGCTTGTGGGGGTGGTGGGGGGACACTGAAGCTTTCTTT. Protein product: CASSLWGWWGDTEAFF.

The chain uses TRBV4-1 and TRBJ2-7; a possible D gene is TRBD1 (7 bases). The CDR3 contains 15 residues. Germline V gene lookup returns CDR1 MGHRA and CDR2 YSYEKL. V dropped 3 bases and J dropped 1 base, with 13 bases sitting between them. The CDR3: CASSHRQGGSYEQYF. In nucleotides, the CDR3 is TGCGCCAGCAGCCATCGACAGGGAGGATCCTACGAGCAGTACTTC.

This chain uses TRBV4-1 with TRBJ1-5; 7 nucleotides agree with TRBD1. This CDR3 has 14 amino acids. V gave up 5 bases and J gave up 5 bases; unmatched junction bases: 6. The germline gives CDR1 MGHRA, CDR2 YSYEKL. As DNA, the CDR3 is TGCGCCAGCAGCACGACAGGGTCGTATCAGCCCCAGCATTTT. Encoded protein: CASSTTGSYQPQHF.

J is TRBJ2-4 and V is TRBV28; maybe TRBD2 (6 bases). Germline-derived CDR1 and CDR2 are MDHEN and SYDVKM. The CDR3 is made up of 15 amino acids. Trimming cost V 3 bases and J 0 bases, with 9 bases left between them. The CDR3 nucleotides are TGTGCCAGCAGTTTGGGGGGTTTAGCCAAAAACATTCAGTACTTC. Encoded protein: CASSLGGLAKNIQYF. Full variable domain (outside the CDR3, taken from reference TRBV28 and TRBJ2-4): DVKVTQSSRYLVKRTGEKVFLECVQDMDHENMFWYRQDPGLGLRLIYFSYDVKMKEKGDIPEGYSVSREKKERFSLILESASTNQTSMYLCASSLGGLAKNIQYFGAGTRLSVL.